Listed below are T cell receptor beta chains from one sample, sequenced in a study of CXCR3-negative and CXCR3-positive naive CD8 T cells. TCRdb reprocessed the 5' RACE reads and reports one entry per CDR3 protein, with no DNA. The sample totals roughly 25,000 distinct CDR3 sequences. The specimen was naive CXCR3- CD8+ T cells from blood. The source of these receptors is a human donor in good health. Some clones in this sample may be carry-over from other donors' samples. CDR3s include the opening cysteine and the closing phenylalanine or tryptophan. Each record gives: V gene, clone size, CDR3 length, J gene, CDR3 protein. Some rows mark clone size as missing; the rest say once, few, many or name a class of expanded clone.

v_gene: TRBV20-1; abundance: .; len: 14; j_gene: TRBJ2-1; CDR3aa: CSAHDRASYNEQFF
v_gene: TRBV7-9; abundance: .; len: 15; j_gene: TRBJ1-1; CDR3aa: CASSLFAGEYAEAFF
v_gene: TRBV7-8; abundance: .; len: 13; j_gene: TRBJ2-7; CDR3aa: CASSLGLFLGWYF
v_gene: TRBV20-1; abundance: .; len: 18; j_gene: TRBJ2-7; CDR3aa: CSARGQGARVVASYEQYF
v_gene: TRBV29-1; abundance: .; len: 13; j_gene: TRBJ2-2; CDR3aa: CSVEVDGTGELFF
v_gene: TRBV29-1; abundance: .; len: 13; j_gene: TRBJ2-7; CDR3aa: CSVEEQVPYEQYF
v_gene: TRBV4-3; abundance: .; len: 13; j_gene: TRBJ2-5; CDR3aa: CASSLDGKETQYF
v_gene: TRBV20-1; abundance: .; len: 13; j_gene: TRBJ1-1; CDR3aa: CSARGSSETEAFF
v_gene: TRBV4-3; abundance: .; len: 16; j_gene: TRBJ2-1; CDR3aa: CASSQGATSGYNEQFF
v_gene: TRBV4-3; abundance: .; len: 19; j_gene: TRBJ2-6; CDR3aa: CASSQADREGIAGANVLTF
v_gene: TRBV7-9; abundance: .; len: 13; j_gene: TRBJ2-1; CDR3aa: CASSPGGGNEQFF
v_gene: TRBV7-9; abundance: medium-sized; len: 18; j_gene: TRBJ2-7; CDR3aa: CASSSLAGEASGSYEQYF
v_gene: TRBV6-2/TRBV6-3; abundance: .; len: 17; j_gene: TRBJ2-1; CDR3aa: CASSSLPGQSSYNEQFF
v_gene: TRBV7-6; abundance: .; len: 15; j_gene: TRBJ2-7; CDR3aa: CASSLVDLGAYEQYF
v_gene: TRBV28; abundance: .; len: 14; j_gene: TRBJ1-1; CDR3aa: CASNPVEGVTEAFF
v_gene: TRBV4-3; abundance: .; len: 15; j_gene: TRBJ2-1; CDR3aa: CASSQDGTGINEQFF
v_gene: TRBV7-9; abundance: .; len: 14; j_gene: TRBJ2-2; CDR3aa: CASSLPGYTGELFF
v_gene: TRBV29-1; abundance: .; len: 13; j_gene: TRBJ1-2; CDR3aa: CSALTGDGYGYTF
v_gene: TRBV25-1; abundance: .; len: 15; j_gene: TRBJ2-5; CDR3aa: CASSGSSSNQETQYF
v_gene: TRBV29-1; abundance: .; len: 14; j_gene: TRBJ2-7; CDR3aa: CSVEGPDRGYEQYF
v_gene: TRBV20-1; abundance: .; len: 14; j_gene: TRBJ1-1; CDR3aa: CSAREPDRETEAFF
v_gene: TRBV28; abundance: medium-sized; len: 14; j_gene: TRBJ2-5; CDR3aa: CASDRGRLEETQYF
v_gene: TRBV7-9; abundance: .; len: 17; j_gene: TRBJ2-2; CDR3aa: CASSLFSATGNTGELFF
v_gene: TRBV27; abundance: .; len: 11; j_gene: TRBJ2-7; CDR3aa: CASFRGREQYF
v_gene: TRBV28; abundance: .; len: 14; j_gene: TRBJ2-2; CDR3aa: CASSSYRRPGELFF
v_gene: TRBV14; abundance: medium-sized; len: 15; j_gene: TRBJ1-1; CDR3aa: CASSNAYNSDTEAFF
v_gene: TRBV29-1; abundance: .; len: 15; j_gene: TRBJ2-5; CDR3aa: CSVGPGQGGQETQYF
v_gene: TRBV1; abundance: .; len: 17; j_gene: TRBJ2-3; CDR3aa: CTSSQDPSGTSTDTQYF
v_gene: TRBV7-2; abundance: .; len: 15; j_gene: TRBJ2-3; CDR3aa: CASRDGTLWTDTQYF
v_gene: TRBV6-4; abundance: .; len: 13; j_gene: TRBJ1-1; CDR3aa: CASSDRMNTEAFF
v_gene: TRBV21-1; abundance: .; len: 17; j_gene: TRBJ1-6; CDR3aa: CASSPESLTFGPGTLHF
v_gene: TRBV29-1; abundance: .; len: 12; j_gene: TRBJ2-1; CDR3aa: CSPVKESGEQFF
v_gene: TRBV5-1; abundance: .; len: 19; j_gene: TRBJ1-6; CDR3aa: CASSFTGTGGASYNSPLHF